These T cell receptor beta chains were read from a single sample in a study of T cells in localized non-small cell lung cancer. This table comes from immunoSEQ multiplex PCR, and its TCRdb copy is limited to in-frame clones, with some not included. The sample has some 25,000 clones, approximately 86% seen once. This specimen consisted of peripheral blood, obtained before any cancer treatment. Receptors originate from a female donor of 60 years or more with stage I lung adenocarcinoma. Each CDR3 is given with its conserved first and last residue. The D gene is left open where the match is weak. Not every row has a clone size; where given, it reads once, few, many or a size class.

TRBV28	.	TRBJ2-6	.	15	CASSTRGAGANVLTF	TGTGCCAGCAGTACTCGGGGTGCAGGGGCCAACGTCCTGACTTTC
TRBV28	.	TRBJ1-4	.	10	CASYNEKLFF	TGTGCCAGTTATAATGAAAAACTGTTTTTT
TRBV19	once	TRBJ2-1	TRBD1	15	CASSIAQGAWNEQFF	TGTGCCAGTAGTATAGCACAGGGGGCTTGGAATGAGCAGTTCTTC
TRBV11-2	once	TRBJ1-2	.	14	CASSTPGGFWGYTF	TGTGCCAGCAGCACCCCGGGGGGCTTCTGGGGCTACACCTTC
TRBV5-4	.	TRBJ2-7	.	15	CASSRSGLNSYEQYF	TGTGCCAGCAGCCGAAGCGGCCTGAACTCCTACGAGCAGTACTTC
TRBV5-1	.	TRBJ1-4	TRBD1	13	CATVDRKNEKLFF	TGCGCCACGGTGGACAGGAAAAATGAAAAACTGTTTTTT
TRBV28	.	TRBJ2-5	.	15	CASSPGRSYQETQYF	TGTGCCAGCAGCCCTGGACGGTCGTACCAAGAGACCCAGTACTTC
TRBV29-1	.	TRBJ1-1	.	15	CSAGASGATNTEAFF	TGCAGCGCCGGGGCGTCAGGGGCTACGAACACTGAAGCTTTCTTT
TRBV9	.	TRBJ1-2	TRBD1	15	CASSVGQGAFGGYTF	TGTGCCAGCAGCGTGGGACAGGGGGCTTTCGGTGGCTACACCTTC
TRBV5-1	.	TRBJ1-1	TRBD1	14	CASRLTGEVGEAFF	TGCGCCAGCAGATTAACAGGGGAGGTGGGTGAAGCTTTCTTT
TRBV7-8	.	TRBJ2-7	TRBD2	18	CASSLLVGTSGRANEQYF	TGTGCCAGCAGCCTCCTCGTGGGGACTAGCGGGAGGGCCAACGAGCAGTACTTC
TRBV29-1	.	TRBJ2-1	.	12	CSVQIRDAEQFF	TGCAGCGTCCAAATCCGGGACGCCGAGCAGTTCTTC
TRBV7-3	.	TRBJ1-1	.	15	CASSSNKGGFTEAFF	TGTGCCAGCAGCTCAAATAAAGGGGGATTCACTGAAGCTTTCTTT
TRBV19	.	TRBJ1-5	TRBD1	16	CASSTQQGASNQPQHF	TGTGCCAGTAGTACTCAACAGGGGGCAAGTAATCAGCCCCAGCATTTT
TRBV6-1	.	TRBJ1-2	.	15	CASIPDRTWVSGYTF	TGTGCCAGCATCCCCGACCGCACGTGGGTATCGGGCTACACCTTC
TRBV19	.	TRBJ2-4	.	14	CASSGILAKNIQYF	TGTGCCAGTAGTGGGATCCTAGCCAAAAACATTCAGTACTTC
TRBV11-3	.	TRBJ1-6	.	20	CASSLLSYRDTDYQDSPLHF	TGTGCCAGCAGCTTATTAAGCTACCGGGACACCGATTATCAAGATTCACCCCTCCACTTT
TRBV5-5	.	TRBJ2-7	.	14	CASGPGGGLYVKYF	TGTGCCAGCGGACCCGGGGGCGGGCTATATGTGAAGTACTTC
TRBV10-3	few	TRBJ1-5	.	13	CATSPRSNQPQHF	TGTGCCACCTCACCTAGAAGCAATCAGCCCCAGCATTTT
TRBV7-3	.	TRBJ1-1	.	14	CASSPGTLNTEAFF	TGTGCCAGCAGCCCCGGGACACTGAACACTGAAGCTTTCTTT
TRBV2	.	TRBJ1-6	.	13	CASSRGAGSPLHF	TGTGCCAGCAGTCGGGGGGCGGGGTCACCCCTCCACTTT
TRBV5-1	few	TRBJ1-5	.	15	CASSWPLWNNQPQHF	TGCGCCAGCAGCTGGCCCCTCTGGAACAATCAGCCCCAGCATTTT
TRBV6-5	.	TRBJ2-5	TRBD1	13	CASTRTGSETQYF	TGTGCCAGCACCCGGACAGGGAGCGAGACCCAGTACTTC
TRBV11-3	.	TRBJ2-5	.	15	CASSLDPQAPETQYF	TGTGCCAGCAGCTTAGATCCGCAGGCCCCAGAGACCCAGTACTTC
TRBV19	.	TRBJ2-5	.	13	CASSKLARETQYF	TGTGCCAGTAGTAAACTAGCCCGCGAGACCCAGTACTTC
TRBV5-4	.	TRBJ2-3	.	13	CASSNPHTDTQYF	TGTGCCAGCAGCAACCCTCACACAGATACGCAGTATTTT
TRBV7-5	.	TRBJ1-1	.	16	CARRSKGERGDTEAFF	TGTGCCAGAAGATCAAAGGGGGAAAGGGGAGACACTGAAGCTTTCTTT
TRBV6-5	.	TRBJ2-1	TRBD2	15	CASSYTWGTSNEQFF	TGTGCCAGCAGTTACACGTGGGGGACTAGCAATGAGCAGTTCTTC
TRBV13	.	TRBJ2-7	.	14	CASSLGVPSYEQYF	TGTGCCAGCAGCTTAGGAGTACCCTCCTACGAGCAGTACTTC
TRBV2	.	TRBJ2-5	.	13	CAGIKSNQETQYF	TGTGCCGGCATTAAGTCGAACCAAGAGACCCAGTACTTC
TRBV6-6	.	TRBJ1-4	.	14	CASNSGSSVEKLFF	TGTGCCAGCAATTCCGGGTCTTCGGTTGAAAAACTGTTTTTT
TRBV19	few	TRBJ1-1	.	12	CASKTGFTEAFF	TGTGCCAGTAAAACAGGGTTTACTGAAGCTTTCTTT
TRBV25-1	.	TRBJ2-5	.	13	CASKRDALETQYF	TGTGCCAGCAAACGGGACGCCTTAGAGACCCAGTACTTC
TRBV7-2	.	TRBJ1-4	.	12	CASSSPGSRMFF	TGTGCCAGCAGCTCCCCTGGGTCCAGAATGTTTTTT
TRBV10-3	.	TRBJ2-1	.	14	CAISGVSGYNEQFF	TGTGCCATCAGTGGGGTTAGCGGATACAATGAGCAGTTCTTC
TRBV6-6	.	TRBJ1-4	TRBD1	15	CASSYQRQGRGKLFF	TGTGCCAGCAGTTACCAACGACAGGGTCGCGGAAAACTGTTTTTT
TRBV4-2	few	TRBJ2-1	TRBD2	15	CASSPSGGGAYEQFF	TGTGCCAGCAGTCCCAGCGGCGGGGGGGCCTATGAGCAGTTCTTC
TRBV18	.	TRBJ2-7	TRBD1	13	CAILQDRSYEQYF	TGTGCCATCCTTCAGGACAGGAGCTACGAGCAGTACTTC
TRBV5-1	.	TRBJ1-2	.	15	CASSLEFGADYGYTF	TGCGCCAGCAGCTTGGAGTTTGGGGCTGACTATGGCTACACCTTC
TRBV27	few	TRBJ2-3	.	18	CASSLFGQGNTKLDTQYF	TGTGCCAGCAGTTTATTCGGGCAGGGCAACACAAAATTAGATACGCAGTATTTT
TRBV6-6	.	TRBJ2-3	TRBD2	16	CASSTLAGGQVDTQYF	TGTGCCAGCAGTACCCTAGCGGGGGGGCAAGTAGATACGCAGTATTTT
TRBV19	.	TRBJ2-1	TRBD1	13	CASSSTGANEQFF	TGTGCCAGTAGTTCCACAGGGGCGAATGAGCAGTTCTTC
TRBV19	.	TRBJ2-2	.	13	CASQGPNTGELFF	TGTGCCAGTCAGGGACCGAACACCGGGGAGCTGTTTTTT
TRBV29-1	.	TRBJ2-3	.	13	CSVADGSSDTQYF	TGCAGCGTTGCCGATGGCTCATCAGATACGCAGTATTTT
TRBV9	.	TRBJ1-3	TRBD1	15	CASSGQGTSGNTIYF	TGTGCCAGCAGCGGACAGGGCACCTCTGGAAACACCATATATTTT
TRBV7-2	.	TRBJ1-2	TRBD1	14	CASSRTGTPGGYTF	TGTGCCAGCAGCCGGACAGGGACACCTGGTGGCTACACCTTC
TRBV7-3	.	TRBJ2-1	.	14	CASSLTFWGDEQFF	TGTGCCAGCAGCTTAACGTTTTGGGGCGATGAGCAGTTCTTC
TRBV13	.	TRBJ2-1	TRBD2	18	CASSPGLAGGPSYNEQFF	TGTGCCAGCTCGCCGGGACTAGCGGGAGGGCCCTCCTACAATGAGCAGTTCTTC
TRBV2	.	TRBJ1-1	TRBD1	17	CASSEEGQGLGNTEAFF	TGTGCCAGCAGTGAGGAAGGACAGGGGTTGGGTAACACTGAAGCTTTCTTT
TRBV10-3	once	TRBJ2-7	TRBD2	14	CATQPTTSGYEQYF	TGTGCCACCCAGCCAACGACTAGCGGCTACGAGCAGTACTTC
TRBV5-1	.	TRBJ1-2	.	14	CASSLDTGNYGYTF	TGCGCCAGCAGCTTGGATACAGGGAACTATGGCTACACCTTC
TRBV4-1	.	TRBJ1-3	.	15	CASSQDLVLGNTIYF	TGCGCCAGCAGCCAAGATTTAGTTCTTGGAAACACCATATATTTT
TRBV19	.	TRBJ2-5	TRBD2	13	CASSPLAGETQYF	TGTGCCAGTAGTCCCTTAGCGGGAGAGACCCAGTACTTC
TRBV10-1	.	TRBJ2-1	TRBD2	15	CASSPASGRADEQFF	TGCGCCAGCAGCCCCGCTAGCGGGAGGGCCGATGAGCAGTTCTTC